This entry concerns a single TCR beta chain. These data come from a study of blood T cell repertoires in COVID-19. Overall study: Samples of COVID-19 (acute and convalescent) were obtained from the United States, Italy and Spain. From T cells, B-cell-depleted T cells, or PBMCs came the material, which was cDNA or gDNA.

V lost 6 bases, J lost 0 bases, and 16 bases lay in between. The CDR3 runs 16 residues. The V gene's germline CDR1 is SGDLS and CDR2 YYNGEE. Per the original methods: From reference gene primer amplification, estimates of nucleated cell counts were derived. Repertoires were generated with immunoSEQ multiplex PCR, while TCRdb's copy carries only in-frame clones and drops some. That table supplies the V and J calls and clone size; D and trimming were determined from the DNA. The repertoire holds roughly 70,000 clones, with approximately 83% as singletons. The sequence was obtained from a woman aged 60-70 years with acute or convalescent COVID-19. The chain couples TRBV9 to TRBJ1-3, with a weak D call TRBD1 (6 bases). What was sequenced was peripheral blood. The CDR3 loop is CASTPGGRPSGNTIYF. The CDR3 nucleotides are TGTGCCAGCACCCCTGGGGGCAGACCCTCTGGAAACACCATATATTTT.